Listed below are T cell receptor beta chains from one sample, sequenced in a study of cytomegalovirus exposure and HLA in healthy donors. Profiled with immunoSEQ multiplex PCR; TCRdb holds only in-frame clones, not every one. The table lists 260,000 or so clones, less than 95% of them singletons, with 3.1% in the top ten. The sample taken for sequencing was PBMCs. These receptors were taken from a young woman in good health and CMV-seronegative. CDR3s include the opening cysteine and the closing phenylalanine or tryptophan. The D gene is left open where the match is weak. Not every row has a clone size; where given, it reads once, few, many or a size class.

TRBJ2-1,-,TRBV6-1,TRBD2,CASSALAGGSNEQFF,TGTGCCAGCAGTGCACTAGCGGGAGGGTCCAATGAGCAGTTCTTC
TRBJ2-7,-,TRBV7-3,-,CASSLGGGSSYEQYF,TGTGCCAGCAGCTTAGGAGGAGGAAGCTCCTACGAGCAGTACTTC
TRBJ2-7,-,TRBV5-4,TRBD1,CASSPGTGAYEQYF,TGTGCCAGCAGCCCAGGGACAGGGGCCTACGAGCAGTACTTC
TRBJ2-3,-,TRBV9,-,CASSVTSGWEPTDTQYF,TGTGCCAGCAGCGTAACCTCGGGCTGGGAACCTACAGATACGCAGTATTTT
TRBJ2-2,-,TRBV7-2,TRBD1,CASSKGQGIYTGELFF,TGTGCCAGCAGCAAGGGACAGGGGATATACACCGGGGAGCTGTTTTTT
TRBJ2-7,-,TRBV6-1,-,CASARSYEQYF,TGTGCCAGCGCGCGCTCCTACGAGCAGTACTTC
TRBJ2-3,-,TRBV4-2,TRBD2,CASSQRGLGDTDTQYF,TGTGCCAGCAGCCAGAGGGGACTAGGAGACACAGATACGCAGTATTTT
TRBJ2-7,-,TRBV11-3,-,CASSLVGYEQYF,TGTGCCAGCAGCTTAGTTGGCTACGAGCAGTACTTC
TRBJ1-3,-,TRBV7-9,-,CASSSPRDGGNTIYF,TGTGCCAGCAGCTCCCCCCGGGACGGAGGAAACACCATATATTTT
TRBJ2-3,-,TRBV7-9,TRBD2,CASSLGSGRTDTQYF,TGTGCCAGCAGCTTAGGTAGCGGGAGGACAGATACGCAGTATTTT
TRBJ2-7,-,TRBV25-1,-,CASCGPSPSYEQYF,TGTGCCAGCTGTGGGCCCTCCCCCTCCTACGAGCAGTACTTC
TRBJ2-5,-,TRBV27,-,CASSLSAGLTQYF,TGTGCCAGCAGTTTATCGGCAGGGCTGACCCAGTACTTC
TRBJ2-5,-,TRBV5-6,TRBD2,CASSPSGGGGETQYF,TGTGCCAGCAGCCCCAGCGGGGGAGGAGGGGAGACCCAGTACTTC
TRBJ1-5,-,TRBV4-3,-,CASSQDRNQPQHF,TGCGCCAGCAGCCAAGACAGAAATCAGCCCCAGCATTTT
TRBJ1-1,once,TRBV28,-,CASSYLTLPDLRNTEAFF,TGTGCCAGCAGTTACCTCACATTACCGGACCTAAGGAACACTGAAGCTTTCTTT
TRBJ1-5,-,TRBV5-1,-,CASSLVPDQPQHF,TGCGCCAGCAGCTTGGTTCCGGATCAGCCCCAGCATTTT
TRBJ2-3,-,TRBV27,-,CASTSDFGRITDTQYF,TGTGCCAGTACTTCTGATTTTGGGCGGATCACAGATACGCAGTATTTT
TRBJ2-3,few,TRBV5-1,TRBD1,CASSLEGASTDTQYF,TGCGCCAGCAGCTTGGAGGGGGCTAGCACAGATACGCAGTATTTT